Below, 13 T cell receptor beta chains from the same sample are listed, as sequenced in a study of tumor-infiltrating lymphocytes in primary liver carcinoma (dated by TCRdb to 2015 to 2018). RNA from unsorted whole blood was extracted with TRIzol reagent, and germline DNA was obtained with the DNeasy Blood & Tissue kit. TCRdb shows the sequencer as Illumina HiSeq 2500. Using a constant-region primer and ProtoScript II reverse transcriptase, TCRbeta-specific cDNA was reverse-transcribed from 450 to 650 ng total RNA. Construction of the TCRbeta libraries relied on three nested rounds of multiplex PCR, following a slightly modified ARM-PCR procedure. Multiplex TRBV1-TRBV30 forward primers and a Cbeta reverse primer were used in the first two PCR rounds, each of which was run for 10 to 11 cycles. TCRdb passed the public sequencing reads through fastp at Q25 and MiXCR, retaining productive beta sequences. Here each entry gathers all rows of one CDR3 protein and keeps the most common genes and DNA. Recorded for this sample are over 250,000 distinct CDR3 sequences; more than 55% of them occurred a single time. The ten top clones hold about 17% of the sample.

The sample consisted of peripheral blood. The receptors derive from a woman aged 25-40 years with primary liver carcinoma and hepatitis B virus infection.

This clonotype was seen many times. The V call is TRBV4-3, the J call TRBJ2-7, with D hard to call. The CDR3 has 13 residues. Germline CDR1 is LGHNA and CDR2 is YSLEER. The V end lost 0 bases, the J end lost 4 bases, and 7 bases lay between the germline ends. The CDR3 bases are TGCGCCAGCAGCCAAGATAAGCAGTACGAGCAGTACTTC. Protein product: CASSQDKQYEQYF.

This clonotype was observed once. The chain has TRBV6-6 and TRBJ1-3, with D hard to call. Germline values: CDR1 MNHNY, CDR2 SVGAGI (reference sequence). CDR3 length equals 17 residues. V was pared by 3 bases and J by 0 bases, with 15 bases between. The CDR3 here is CASSYLPAGFSGNTIYF. The CDR3 bases are TGTGCCAGCAGTTATCTCCCGGCAGGTTTCTCTGGAAACACCATATATTTT.

This clonotype was recorded once. V usage is TRBV11-2 and J usage is TRBJ2-1, with 7 bases matching TRBD1. The CDR3 runs to 13 residues. V shed 5 bases and J 15 bases; nucleotides not matched to a gene: 13. Germline-derived CDR1 and CDR2 are SGHAT and FQNNGV. The CDR3 DNA reads TGTGCCAGCAGCCGGGACAGACACAATGAACTGTTCTTC. This codes for CASSRDRHNELFF.

This clonotype was seen only a few times. The gene calls are TRBV6-2 or TRBV6-3 and TRBJ2-7; 9 bases agree with TRBD2. The ends lost 6 bases at V and 6 bases at J; junction bases unmatched: 12. The CDR3 totals 15 residues. The germline gives CDR1 MNHEY, CDR2 SVGEGT. The CDR3 protein is CASSSVKAGGGEQYF. DNA for the CDR3: TGTGCCAGCAGCTCCGTAAAAGCGGGAGGCGGCGAGCAGTACTTC.

The V and J genes are TRBV7-8 and TRBJ2-1, with D perhaps being TRBD1 or TRBD2 (5 bases each). The CDR3 loop spans 16 amino acids. V was clipped by 2 bases and J by 3 bases, with 14 bases between them. Germline lookup yields CDR1 SGHVS and CDR2 FQNEAQ. The CDR3 sequence: CASSLRDPADYNEQFF. The CDR3 DNA sequence: TGTGCCAGCAGCTTACGGGACCCCGCTGACTACAATGAGCAGTTCTTC.

Notes on this clonotype: The final CDR3 position lacks the conserved phenylalanine or tryptophan, pointing to a likely read error. The DNA is left out, because the CDR3 cannot be placed on it with certainty; the CDR3 is given as TCRdb lists it. V is TRBV12-3 or TRBV12-4 and J is TRBJ2-1; the tabulated D call, TRBD1, remains unverified against the DNA. The CDR3 region is 14 residues in length, termini included. The CDR3 loop reads CASSFGWGRNEQFL.

This clonotype was detected ten times or more. CDR3 residues: CASNLLGGYGTDTQYF. The CDR3 nucleotides read TGTGCCAGCAACCTATTGGGGGGTTATGGCACAGATACGCAGTATTTT. The genes are TRBV11-2 and TRBJ2-3; perhaps TRBD2 as D (6 bases). Trimming removed 7 bases from V and 1 base from J, with 18 bases in between. This CDR3 region has 16 residues. Per germline, CDR1 SGHAT and CDR2 FQNNGV.

The rearrangement uses TRBV12-3 or TRBV12-4 and TRBJ2-1; 7 bases agree with TRBD1. The CDR3 loop spans 16 amino acids. Trimming cost V 8 bases and J 6 bases; bases outside gene matches: 16. The CDR3 here is CASRRRGRAGSNEQFF. CDR3 bases: TGTGCCAGCCGCAGAAGGGGGCGAGCAGGGTCCAATGAGCAGTTCTTC.

The gene calls are TRBV21-1 and TRBJ2-2; TRBD1, the table's D call, lacks a check against the DNA. TRBV21-1 is a recognized pseudogene. This CDR3 region has 16 residues. The CDR3: CASSKAGAVGTGELFF. CDR3 nucleotides: TGTGCCAGCAGCAAGGCAGGGGCCGTGGGGACCGGGGAGCTGTTTTTT.

The rearrangement links TRBV29-1 to TRBJ2-7, with 8 positions matching TRBD1. J lost 7 bases, V lost 7 bases, and 6 bases had no gene match. The germline CDR1 and CDR2 sequences are SQVTM and ANQGSEA. CDR3 size: 11 residues. The CDR3 DNA sequence: TGCAGCGGGGGGACAGGTAGAGAGCAGTACTTC. This gives the protein CSGGTGREQYF.

The table lists this clonotype with a count of one. A read error is possible here, since a much larger clone lies one base away. This chain links TRBV6-5 with TRBJ2-1; 7 nucleotides align to TRBD1. This CDR3 region has 13 residues. Germline CDR1 is MNHEY and CDR2 is SVGAGI. The CDR3 bases are TGTGCCAGCAGACCGACAGGGCACAATGAGCAGCTCTTC. Its translation: CASRPTGHNEQLF.

This clonotype has just a few counts. V usage is TRBV28 and J usage is TRBJ1-1; maybe TRBD1 (5 bases). The ends were cut back, 4 bases at V and 8 bases at J, with 14 bases in the middle. The CDR3 contains 13 residues. Germline assignment: CDR1 MDHEN and CDR2 SYDVKM. The CDR3 loop is CASSSWGGGEAFF. The CDR3 DNA reads TGTGCCAGCAGTTCATGGGGGGGGGGGGAAGCTTTCTTT. Based on the CDR3 plus reference TRBV28 and TRBJ1-1, the full variable domain is DVKVTQSSRYLVKRTGEKVFLECVQDMDHENMFWYRQDPGLGLRLIYFSYDVKMKEKGDIPEGYSVSREKKERFSLILESASTNQTSMYLCASSSWGGGEAFFGQGTRLTVV.

This sequence joins TRBV5-4 and TRBJ2-1; the match to TRBD2 covers 10 bases. The length of the CDR3 is 15 residues. The V and J ends lost 3 bases and 6 bases, in that order; junction bases with no gene match: 6. Germline V gene lookup returns CDR1 SGHNT and CDR2 YYREEE (reference sequence). The CDR3 DNA reads TGTGCCAGCAGCTCAGGAGCGGGAGGGCCCAATGAGCAGTTCTTC. It encodes CASSSGAGGPNEQFF.